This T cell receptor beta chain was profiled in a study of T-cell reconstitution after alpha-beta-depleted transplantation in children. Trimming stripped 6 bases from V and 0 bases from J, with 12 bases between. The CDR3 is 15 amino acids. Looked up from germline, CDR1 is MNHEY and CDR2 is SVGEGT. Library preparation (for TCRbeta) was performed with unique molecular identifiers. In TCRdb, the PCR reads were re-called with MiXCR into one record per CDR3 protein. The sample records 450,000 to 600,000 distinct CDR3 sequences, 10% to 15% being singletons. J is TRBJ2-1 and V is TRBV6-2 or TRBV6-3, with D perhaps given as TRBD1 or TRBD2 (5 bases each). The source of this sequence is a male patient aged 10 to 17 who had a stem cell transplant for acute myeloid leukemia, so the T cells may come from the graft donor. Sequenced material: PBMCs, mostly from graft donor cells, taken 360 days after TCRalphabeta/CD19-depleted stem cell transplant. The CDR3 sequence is CASSRRDLSYNEQFF. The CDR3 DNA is TGTGCCAGCAGCCGCCGGGACCTCTCCTACAATGAGCAGTTCTTC.